Reported below is one T cell receptor (beta chain). This clone was detected only once. Its antigen remains unidentified. Nothing much larger sits one base from this clone, and base qualities are not available. In the prospective study, participants were roughly 18 to 90 years old, resided in approximately 22 geographic areas of the United States, and were enrolled through a virtual design. In the prospective study, cohorts were assigned on the basis of participant-reported clinical history obtained from a screening survey and a study questionnaire. ImmuneRACE Cohort 3 recovered participants were defined by two consecutive negative NP/OP PCR tests, healthcare professional clearance, or symptom resolution. Each participant in the prospective study had whole blood, serum and a nasopharyngeal or oropharyngeal swab collected by mobile phlebotomists. Over an approximately 2-month period, participants in the prospective study had the option of providing additional blood draws and questionnaires. Prospective study blood samples were shipped either frozen or at room temperature before DNA extraction.

TCRbeta CDR3 regions were amplified from genomic DNA by means of the immunoSEQ Assay, a bias-controlled multiplex PCR. In the paper's pipeline: The number of nucleated cells in each sample was estimated by amplification of reference gene primers within the assay. Sequence reads were collapsed and filtered to measure the absolute abundance of every unique TCRbeta CDR3 rearrangement. For each sample, productive Simpson clonality was calculated by taking the square root of Simpson's diversity index across productive rearrangements. Entries here come from immuneACCESS through TCRdb and include only in-frame sequences with V and J called. Some clones fail to appear in such tables; in the studies checked, an unresolved V gene covers under half of the shortfall, and the cause of the remainder is unknown. V, J and clone size were drawn from that table, and D and trimming were deduced from the DNA. Recorded for this sample are around 170,000 clones; 87% of them occurred a single time. About 7% of the sample rests with the top ten.

V loses 1 base at its end and J loses 1 base; junction bases beyond the gene matches: 2. As encoded in the germline V gene, CDR1 is SGHDN while CDR2 is FVKESK. From the cysteine through the phenylalanine, the CDR3 covers 15 amino acids. Kept here is only the CDR3 DNA, which spans 45 bases and is read in frame from base 1. These data belong to a study of blood T cell repertoires in COVID-19 (dated by TCRdb to about 2020). Some background on the complete study: Samples from collaborators originated in the United States, Italy and Spain and spanned both the acute and convalescent phases of COVID-19. Subjects who had been exposed to COVID-19, were actively infected with it, or had recovered from it provided the deeply sampled blood TCRbeta repertoires that made up the dataset. The samples were drawn from the first 160 participants of the ongoing ImmuneRACE study and from 1,254 subjects provided by 6 global collaborators. The prospective study material was composed of cDNA or gDNA derived from T cells, B-cell-depleted T cells, or PBMCs. The repertoires were made available in a free public database intended to serve as a resource for research on the immune response to SARS-CoV-2. Where HLA class I and class II types were available, the types were taken from metadata supplied by the sample provider, not from assay-based typing. Sample metadata almost always included a de-identified subject ID, COVID-19 status, age in years and sex. Points the paper makes about the study in general: The quantity of clinical and demographic metadata differed by source and by participant and was supplied without curation.

Sequencing was carried out using PBMCs or T cells enriched from blood (not recorded which). The TCR comes from a woman aged 45-65 years who had recovered from COVID-19. The rearrangement combines TRBV14 with TRBJ2-7; TRBD2 aligns with 9 central bases. CDR3 region: CASSQGAGGSYEQYF. The sequenced DNA: TGTGCCAGCAGCCAAGGAGCGGGGGGATCCTACGAGCAGTACTTC.